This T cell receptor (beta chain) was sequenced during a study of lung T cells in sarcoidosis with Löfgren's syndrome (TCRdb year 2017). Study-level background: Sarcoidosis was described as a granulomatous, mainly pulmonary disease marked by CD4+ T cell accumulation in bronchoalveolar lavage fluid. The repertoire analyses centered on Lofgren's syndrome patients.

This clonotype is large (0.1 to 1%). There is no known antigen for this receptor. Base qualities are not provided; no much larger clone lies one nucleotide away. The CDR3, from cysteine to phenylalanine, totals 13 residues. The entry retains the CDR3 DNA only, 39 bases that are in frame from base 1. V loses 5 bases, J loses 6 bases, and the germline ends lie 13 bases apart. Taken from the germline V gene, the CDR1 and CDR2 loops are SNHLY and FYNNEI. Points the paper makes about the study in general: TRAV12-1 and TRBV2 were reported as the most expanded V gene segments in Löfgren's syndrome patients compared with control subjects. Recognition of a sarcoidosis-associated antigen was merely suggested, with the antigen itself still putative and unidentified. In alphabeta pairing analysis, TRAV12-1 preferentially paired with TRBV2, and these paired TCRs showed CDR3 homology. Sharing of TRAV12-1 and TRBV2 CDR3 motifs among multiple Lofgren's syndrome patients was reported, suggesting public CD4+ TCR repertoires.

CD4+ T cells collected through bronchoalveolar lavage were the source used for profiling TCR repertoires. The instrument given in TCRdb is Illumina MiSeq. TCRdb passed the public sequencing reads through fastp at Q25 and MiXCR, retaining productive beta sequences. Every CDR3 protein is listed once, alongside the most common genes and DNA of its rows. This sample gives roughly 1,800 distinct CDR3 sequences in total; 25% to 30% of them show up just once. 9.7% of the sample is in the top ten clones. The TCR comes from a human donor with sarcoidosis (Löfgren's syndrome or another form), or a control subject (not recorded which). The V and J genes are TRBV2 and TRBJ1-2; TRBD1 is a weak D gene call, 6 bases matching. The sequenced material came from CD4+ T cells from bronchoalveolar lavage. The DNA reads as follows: TGTGCCAGCAGTATTACAGGGCGGGATGGCTACACCTTC. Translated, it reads CASSITGRDGYTF.